The clone carrying this T cell receptor (beta chain) has a count of ten or more. The target antigen is unknown. The sample originates from a study of Graves' ophthalmopathy and Graves' hyperthyroidism. Diagnosis was based on clinical symptoms, serum thyroxine, TRAb, thyroid ultrasound and orbital computed tomography. The PBMCs had their origin in around 10 ml of fresh peripheral blood. Points from the study as a whole: Discrimination between ophthalmopathy and stable hyperthyroidism by a 13-signature model showed 85% to 90% sensitivity and 75% to 84% specificity. Detection in blood was also observed for most expanded thyroid clonotypes above 0.001 frequency.

The CDR3 covers 15 residues. Germline lookup yields CDR1 ENHRY and CDR2 SYGVKD. Unmatched junction bases numbered 13, after V lost 10 bases and J lost 1 base. From RNA, the CDR3 regions of TCR beta chains were amplified and sequenced. An initial RT-PCR round employing HTBI primers preceded a second-round multiplex PCR. One entry per CDR3 protein, called by TCRdb with MiXCR from the multiplex PCR reads. Here the sample spans roughly 500,000 distinct CDR3 sequences, around an eighth being singletons. The sequence was obtained from a woman under 40 with Graves' ophthalmopathy. The sample taken for sequencing was blood. The chain joins TRBV10-3 to TRBJ2-7, with 7 bases lining up with TRBD2. The CDR3 reads CATAVTASGSYEQYF. CDR3 DNA sequence: TGTGCCACCGCCGTAACGGCTAGCGGTTCCTACGAGCAGTACTTC.